These 25 T cell receptor beta chains were sequenced from one sample in a study of T cell repertoires and HLA-DP antigens. The table came from immunoSEQ multiplex PCR; TCRdb's copy has only in-frame clones and leaves some out. There are some 120,000 clones in the sample; about 92% occur only once, and less than 0.35% lies in the top ten. Their antigens remain unidentified. Sample: CD4+ T cells from PBMCs. The source is a woman between 18 and 29 years old in good health and CMV-seronegative.

V gene TRBV2 combines with J gene TRBJ1-1; no firm D call. CDR3 size: 12 residues. Trimming took 7 bases from V and 5 from J, leaving 11 bases between them. Germline assignment: CDR1 SNHLY and CDR2 FYNNEI. The CDR3, as DNA: TGTGCCAGCACCCCCCGGTGGACTGAAGCTTTCTTT. This encodes CASTPRWTEAFF.

V and J are TRBV7-3 and TRBJ2-7, with TRBD2 matching over 8 bases. Germline-derived CDR1 and CDR2 are SGHTA and FQGTGA. The CDR3 contains 16 residues. Trimming took 0 bases from V and 3 from J; bases not matched to a gene: 7. CDR3 sequence (DNA): TGTGCCAGCAGCTTAACCCTAGCGGGTATCAGCTACGAGCAGTACTTC. Amino acid sequence: CASSLTLAGISYEQYF. Supplemented by reference TRBV7-3 and TRBJ2-7, the full variable domain reads GAGVSQTPSNKVTEKGKYVELRCDPISGHTALYWYRQSLGQGPEFLIYFQGTGAADDSGLPNDRFFAVRPEGSVSTLKIQRTERGDSAVYLCASSLTLAGISYEQYFGPGTRLTVT.

The DNA of the CDR3 is TGTGCCAGCAGTCCAATTAACGGAGGAACCTATGGCTACACCTTC. Encoded protein: CASSPINGGTYGYTF. The chain links TRBV28 to TRBJ1-2; D unresolved. V gave up 5 bases and J gave up 4 bases, with 17 bases separating them. Germline lookup yields CDR1 MDHEN and CDR2 SYDVKM. This CDR3 has 15 amino acids.

The chain couples TRBV9 to TRBJ2-3; perhaps D is TRBD1 or TRBD2 (5 bases each). Germline loops: CDR1 SGDLS, CDR2 YYNGEE. Trimming took 0 bases from V and 2 from J, leaving 10 bases between them. This CDR3 has 15 amino acids. CDR3 sequence: CASSVEGSYTDTQYF. The CDR3 nucleotides read TGTGCCAGCAGCGTAGAGGGGAGTTACACAGATACGCAGTATTTT.

This chain uses TRBV2 with TRBJ2-2; D not certain. The CDR3 runs 13 residues. Germline values: CDR1 SNHLY, CDR2 FYNNEI. V dropped 0 bases and J dropped 7 bases, with 6 bases sitting between them. This CDR3 reads CASSEAQVGELFF. DNA of the CDR3: TGTGCCAGCAGTGAAGCGCAAGTCGGGGAGCTGTTTTTT. Complete variable domain (other parts from reference TRBV2 and TRBJ2-2): EPEVTQTPSHQVTQMGQEVILRCVPISNHLYFYWYRQILGQKVEFLVSFYNNEISEKSEIFDDQFSVERPDGSNFTLKIRSTKLEDSAMYFCASSEAQVGELFFGEGSRLTVL.

This clone was found once. The gene calls are TRBV6-4 and TRBJ2-3; 7 nucleotides align to TRBD1. V dropped 5 bases and J dropped 3; count of bases not matched to a gene: 5. CDR1 is MRHNA and CDR2 is SNTAGT in the germline V gene. The CDR3 covers 14 residues. The CDR3 DNA reads TGTGCCAGCAGTCGACAGGGTTCGACAGATACGCAGTATTTT. It is translated as CASSRQGSTDTQYF.

Comments on this clone: Other DNA sequences of this sample code for an identical CDR3. This sequence joins TRBV5-5 and TRBJ1-5; 7 bases map to TRBD1. Germline V gene data show CDR1 as SGHKS and CDR2 as YYEKEE (reference sequence). J was trimmed by 2 bases and V by 0 bases; bases with no gene match: 2. The CDR3 is 15 residues long. The CDR3 reads CASSLEGGRNQPQHF. CDR3 DNA: TGTGCCAGCAGCTTGGAAGGGGGCCGCAATCAGCCCCAGCATTTT.

The chain joins TRBV27 to TRBJ1-1; D remains ambiguous. Per germline, CDR1 MNHEY and CDR2 SMNVEV (reference sequence). V gave up 6 bases and J gave up 5 bases, with 13 bases separating them. This CDR3 is built from 13 residues. In nucleotides, the CDR3 is TGTGCCAGCAGGAGGCGGGGTTTAACTGAAGCTTTCTTT. Translation: CASRRRGLTEAFF.

This clone showed up just a few times. The gene calls are TRBV6-1 and TRBJ1-2; D perhaps matches TRBD1 (5 bases). Germline V gene sequence: CDR1 MNHNS, CDR2 SASEGT. V gave up 1 base and J gave up 0 bases, with 6 bases separating them. The length of the CDR3 is 14 residues. This chain's CDR3 is CASSEGGTNYGYTF. The CDR3 DNA is TGTGCCAGCAGTGAAGGGGGGACTAACTATGGCTACACCTTC.

The chain joins TRBV25-1 to TRBJ2-3; 7 nucleotides line up with TRBD2. Germline V gives CDR1 MGHDK, CDR2 SYGVNS. This CDR3 region has 15 residues. After removal of 3 bases from V and 1 base from J, the junction contained 4 bases not matched to a gene. The CDR3 reads CASSDVRGGTDTQYF. CDR3 nucleotides: TGTGCCAGCAGTGACGTCCGGGGGGGCACAGATACGCAGTATTTT.

This chain connects TRBV11-1 to TRBJ2-7; 11 bases agree with TRBD2. The CDR3 loop spans 14 amino acids. Germline assignment: CDR1 SGHAT and CDR2 FQDESV (reference sequence). With V trimmed by 4 bases and J by 5 bases, 4 bases remained unmatched. CDR3 sequence: CASSYSGRGDEQYF. CDR3 nucleotides: TGTGCCAGCAGCTATAGCGGGAGGGGTGACGAGCAGTACTTC.

V is TRBV5-1 and J is TRBJ2-1; tentative D call: TRBD2 (6 bases). Trimming cost V 5 bases and J 6 bases, with 18 bases left between them. The CDR3 covers 15 residues. Germline-derived CDR1 and CDR2 are SGHRS and YFSETQ. The DNA of the CDR3 is TGCGCCAGCAGACGGACATCGCGGGATGGCAATGAGCAGTTCTTC. Encoded protein: CASRRTSRDGNEQFF.

This chain uses TRBV7-3 with TRBJ2-2; the D gene is possibly TRBD2 (6 bases). The CDR3 loop spans 14 amino acids. Germline CDR1 reads SGHTA; CDR2 reads FQGTGA. Trimming removed 3 bases from V and 3 bases from J, with 8 bases in between. The CDR3 protein is CASSFSGYTGELFF. CDR3 DNA: TGTGCCAGCAGCTTTAGCGGATACACCGGGGAGCTGTTTTTT.

The chain recombines TRBV28 with TRBJ1-5; 8 positions agree with TRBD1. Germline-derived CDR1 and CDR2 are MDHEN and SYDVKM. This CDR3 has 14 residues. Losses at the gene ends were 3 bases for V and 5 bases for J; bases not matched to a gene: 3. The chain's CDR3 is CASSLTGAHQPQHF. Written as DNA, the CDR3 is TGTGCCAGCAGTTTGACAGGGGCACATCAGCCCCAGCATTTT.

The rearrangement links TRBV29-1 to TRBJ2-3, with 15 bases matching TRBD2. Germline CDR1 SQVTM, CDR2 ANQGSEA. V dropped 6 bases and J dropped 7; count of bases not matched to a gene: 5. The CDR3 totals 14 residues. The CDR3 reads CSVGLAGGGNTQYF. The CDR3 nucleotides read TGCAGCGTGGGACTAGCGGGGGGCGGGAATACGCAGTATTTT.

This clone was observed a single time. The J gene is TRBJ2-3, the V gene TRBV7-9; 8 nucleotides align to TRBD2. Germline assignment: CDR1 SEHNR and CDR2 FQNEAQ (reference sequence). The trim removed 0 bases at V and 5 bases at J, leaving 4 bases unmatched. This CDR3 is 15 amino acids long. The CDR3 spells CASSLAGLAGDTQYF. CDR3 in DNA: TGTGCCAGCAGCTTAGCTGGGCTAGCGGGAGATACGCAGTATTTT.

The V gene is TRBV18, the J gene TRBJ1-1; the match to TRBD1 covers 10 bases. Looked up from germline, CDR1 is KGHSH and CDR2 is LQKENI. The V and J ends lost 3 bases and 7 bases, in that order; junction bases with no gene match: 5. CDR3 length: 14 residues. As DNA, the CDR3 is TGTGCCAGCTCACCGCGAGGGACAGGGGATGAAGCTTTCTTT. As protein: CASSPRGTGDEAFF.

The chain is built from TRBV5-4 and TRBJ1-2; 9 positions match TRBD1. V trimming: 2 bases; J trimming: 3 bases; junction bases outside the gene matches: 5. Looked up from germline, CDR1 is SGHNT and CDR2 is YYREEE (reference sequence). This CDR3 is built from 15 residues. CDR3 nucleotides: TGTGCCAGCAGCTTTCAAGGGACAGGGCACTATGGCTACACCTTC. Translation: CASSFQGTGHYGYTF.

This chain links TRBV5-4 with TRBJ2-3; 7 bases match TRBD2. The CDR3 runs to 16 residues. J was trimmed by 1 base and V by 1 base; bases with no gene match: 6. Germline CDR1 reads SGHNT; CDR2 reads YYREEE (reference sequence). The CDR3 DNA reads TGTGCCAGCAGCTTGTTAAGGACTAGGGGCACAGATACGCAGTATTTT. It yields the protein CASSLLRTRGTDTQYF.

The chain has TRBV27 and TRBJ2-5; a weak D match, TRBD1 (6 bases). The germline V gene encodes CDR1 MNHEY and CDR2 SMNVEV (reference sequence). The CDR3 length is 16 residues. V lost 3 bases to trimming and J lost 2 bases, with 16 bases between them. The CDR3 reads CASSFLGRGGQETQYF. The CDR3 bases are TGTGCCAGCAGTTTCCTTGGACGAGGGGGTCAAGAGACCCAGTACTTC.

This clone has only one observation. This rearrangement joins TRBV11-2 to TRBJ2-3; either TRBD1 or TRBD2 may fit D (5 bases each). In germline, CDR1 is SGHAT, CDR2 FQNNGV. V was pared by 5 bases and J by 2 bases, with 11 bases between. This CDR3 has 14 amino acids. CDR3 sequence: CASSLRDDTDTQYF. The CDR3 DNA sequence: TGTGCCAGCAGCCTCCGGGACGACACAGATACGCAGTATTTT.

This rearrangement joins TRBV18 to TRBJ1-1, with 11 bases fitting TRBD1. Germline V gives CDR1 KGHSH, CDR2 LQKENI. Trimming cost V 2 bases and J 3 bases; bases outside gene matches: 2. This CDR3 is built from 15 residues. The CDR3 DNA sequence: TGTGCCAGCTCACCAAGGGGACAGGGGGACACTGAAGCTTTCTTT. It is translated as CASSPRGQGDTEAFF.

The V call is TRBV6-5, the J call TRBJ1-1; weak D call: TRBD1 (5 bases). Germline V lookup: CDR1 MNHEY, CDR2 SVGAGI. Trimming stripped 2 bases from V and 1 base from J, with 8 bases between. This CDR3 comprises 14 residues. CDR3 amino acids: CASSYLQANTEAFF. CDR3 bases: TGTGCCAGCAGTTACCTACAGGCGAACACTGAAGCTTTCTTT.

The chain recombines TRBV5-1 with TRBJ2-1; 9 bases are a match to TRBD2. Trimming at V came to 0 bases and at J to 2 bases, leaving 3 bases not matched to a gene. The CDR3 runs to 16 residues. The germline gives CDR1 SGHRS, CDR2 YFSETQ. The CDR3 sequence: CASSLASGATYNEQFF. CDR3 DNA: TGCGCCAGCAGCTTGGCTAGCGGGGCCACCTACAATGAGCAGTTCTTC.

V usage is TRBV5-1 and J usage is TRBJ2-7; D not certain. From germline, CDR1 is SGHRS and CDR2 YFSETQ. This CDR3 has 12 amino acids. The V and J ends lost 0 bases and 6 bases respectively, with 7 bases between them. CDR3 DNA sequence: TGCGCCAGCAGCTTGGAACAATCCGAGCAGTACTTC. Translating gives CASSLEQSEQYF.